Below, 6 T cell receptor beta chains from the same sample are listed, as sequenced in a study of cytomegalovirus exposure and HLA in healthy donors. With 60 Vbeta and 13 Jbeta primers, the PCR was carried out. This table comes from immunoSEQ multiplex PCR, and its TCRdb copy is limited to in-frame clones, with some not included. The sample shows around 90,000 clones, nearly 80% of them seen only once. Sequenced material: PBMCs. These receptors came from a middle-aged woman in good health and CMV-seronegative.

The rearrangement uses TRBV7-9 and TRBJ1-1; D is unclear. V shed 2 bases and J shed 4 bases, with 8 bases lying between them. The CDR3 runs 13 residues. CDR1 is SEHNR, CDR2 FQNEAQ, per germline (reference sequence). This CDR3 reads CASSLREGTEAFF. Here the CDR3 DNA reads TGTGCCAGCAGCTTAAGAGAGGGCACTGAAGCTTTCTTT. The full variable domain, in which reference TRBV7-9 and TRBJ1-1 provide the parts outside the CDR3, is DTGVSQNPRHKITKRGQNVTFRCDPISEHNRLYWYRQTLGQGPEFLTYFQNEAQLEKSRLLSDRFSAERPKGSFSTLEIQRTEQGDSAMYLCASSLREGTEAFFGQGTRLTVV.

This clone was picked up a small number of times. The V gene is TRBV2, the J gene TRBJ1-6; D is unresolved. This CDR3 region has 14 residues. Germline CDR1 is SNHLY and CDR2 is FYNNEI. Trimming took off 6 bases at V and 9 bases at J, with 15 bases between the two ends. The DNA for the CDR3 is TGTGCCAGCAGCGCGAGTCCGCCACCTTCACCCCTCCACTTT. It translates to CASSASPPPSPLHF.

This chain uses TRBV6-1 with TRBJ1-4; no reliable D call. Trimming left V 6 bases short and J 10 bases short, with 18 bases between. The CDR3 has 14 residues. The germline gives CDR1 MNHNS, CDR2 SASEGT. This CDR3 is CASRPGPSPRKLFF. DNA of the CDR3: TGTGCCAGCAGACCTGGGCCCAGTCCCCGAAAACTGTTTTTT.

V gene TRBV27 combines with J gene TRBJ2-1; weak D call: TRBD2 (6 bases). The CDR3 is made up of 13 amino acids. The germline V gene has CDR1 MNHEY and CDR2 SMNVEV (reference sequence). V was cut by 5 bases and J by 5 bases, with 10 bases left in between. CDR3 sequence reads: CASSTGTHNEQFF. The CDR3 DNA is TGTGCCAGCAGTACCGGGACTCACAATGAGCAGTTCTTC.

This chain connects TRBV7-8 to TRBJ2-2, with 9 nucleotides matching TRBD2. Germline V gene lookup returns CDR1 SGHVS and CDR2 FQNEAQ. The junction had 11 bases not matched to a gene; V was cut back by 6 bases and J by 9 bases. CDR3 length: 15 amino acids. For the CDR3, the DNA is TGTGCCAGCAGTTCCACTAGCGGGTGGGCAAGGGAGCTGTTTTTT. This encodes CASSSTSGWARELFF.

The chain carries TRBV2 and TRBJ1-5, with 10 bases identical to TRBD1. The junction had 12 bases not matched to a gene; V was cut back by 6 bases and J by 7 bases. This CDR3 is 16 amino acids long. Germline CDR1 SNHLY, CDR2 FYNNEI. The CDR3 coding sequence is TGTGCCAGCAGCCCCCTCTGGGGGACAGGGGAACAGCCCCAGCATTTT. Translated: CASSPLWGTGEQPQHF. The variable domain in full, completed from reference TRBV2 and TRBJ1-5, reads EPEVTQTPSHQVTQMGQEVILRCVPISNHLYFYWYRQILGQKVEFLVSFYNNEISEKSEIFDDQFSVERPDGSNFTLKIRSTKLEDSAMYFCASSPLWGTGEQPQHFGDGTRLSIL.